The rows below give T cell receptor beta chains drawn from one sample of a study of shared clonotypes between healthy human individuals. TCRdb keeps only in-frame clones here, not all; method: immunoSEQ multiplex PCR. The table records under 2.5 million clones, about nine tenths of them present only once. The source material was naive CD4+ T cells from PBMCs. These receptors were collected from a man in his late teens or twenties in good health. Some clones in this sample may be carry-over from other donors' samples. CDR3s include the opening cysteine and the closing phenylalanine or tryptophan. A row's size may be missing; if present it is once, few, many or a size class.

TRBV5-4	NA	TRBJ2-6	CASSSGSGANVLTF
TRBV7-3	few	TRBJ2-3	CASSDGTSGKNTDTQYF
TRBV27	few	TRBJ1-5	CASRTGGYSNQPQHF
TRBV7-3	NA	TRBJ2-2	CASSSPGTGKGGELFF
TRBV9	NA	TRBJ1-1	CASSSRTGENTEAFF
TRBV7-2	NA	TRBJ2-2	CASSPRGGGLGTGELFF
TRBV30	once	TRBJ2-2	CAWSRGSGELFF
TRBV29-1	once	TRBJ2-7	CSVEGPGGDEQYF
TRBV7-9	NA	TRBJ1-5	CASSLGPSQQPQHF
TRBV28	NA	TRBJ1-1	CAIPYRVTEAFF
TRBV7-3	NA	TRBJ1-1	CASSLLAGQLNTEAFF
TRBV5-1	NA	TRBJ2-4	CASSYGWGNIQYF
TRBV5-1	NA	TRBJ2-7	CASSSKTGSSEQYF
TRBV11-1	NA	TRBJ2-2	CASSVTGELFF
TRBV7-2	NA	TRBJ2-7	CASSLSGAEQYF
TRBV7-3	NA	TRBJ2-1	CASSLGQVIYNEQFF
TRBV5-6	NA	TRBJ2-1	CASSPMPGNEQFF
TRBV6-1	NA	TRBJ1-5	CASSFRENQPQHF
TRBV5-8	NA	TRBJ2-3	CASSLRGGDTQYF
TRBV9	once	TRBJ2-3	CASSVGGGLTDTQYF
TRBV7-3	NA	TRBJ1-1	CASSLTTFTTEAFF
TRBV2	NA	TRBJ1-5	CASSGETQANQPQHF
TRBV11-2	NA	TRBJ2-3	CASSRIARSDTQYF
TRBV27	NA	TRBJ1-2	CASSSSGTANYGYTF
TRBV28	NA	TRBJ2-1	CASSSERFSGYNEQFF
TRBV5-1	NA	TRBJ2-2	CASSLGWLNTGELFF
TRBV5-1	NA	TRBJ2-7	CASSGSRTDPYEQYF
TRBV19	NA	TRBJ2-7	CASSIGGQGIREQYF
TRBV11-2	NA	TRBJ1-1	CASSRQGLNTEAFF
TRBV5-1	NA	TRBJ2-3	CASSLERGDTQYF
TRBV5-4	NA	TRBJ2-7	CASSLGTGKSYEQYF
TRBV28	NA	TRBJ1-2	CASSSSGAVGDYGYTF
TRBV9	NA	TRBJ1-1	CASSTQGEAEAFF
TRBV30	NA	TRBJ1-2	CAWISGRVGGYTF
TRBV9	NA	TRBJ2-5	CASSVTPTSGQETQYF
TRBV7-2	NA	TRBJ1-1	CASSNRVGTEAFF
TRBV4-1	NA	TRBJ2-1	CASSRLPSSYNEQFF
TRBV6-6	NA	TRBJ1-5	CASTPGQVNQPQHF
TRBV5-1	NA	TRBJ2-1	CASELSGTSGNEQFF
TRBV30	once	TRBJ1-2	CAFSSGTGRSGYTF
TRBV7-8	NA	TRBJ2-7	CASSLKRVSYEQYF
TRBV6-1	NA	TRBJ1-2	CASSDRLGGYTF
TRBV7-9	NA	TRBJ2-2	CASSIGQVNTGELFF
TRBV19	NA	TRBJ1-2	CAGVGRQTYGYTF
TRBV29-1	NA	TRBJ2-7	CSVGRVLGDEQYF
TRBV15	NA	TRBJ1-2	CATSRDEGPVNYGYTF
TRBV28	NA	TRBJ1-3	CASSSATGMLHF